This T cell receptor beta chain was documented in a study of cytomegalovirus exposure and HLA in healthy donors. This PCR relied on a set of 60 Vbeta primers and 13 Jbeta primers. Sequencing used immunoSEQ multiplex PCR; TCRdb keeps in-frame clones, though not all of them. Of approximately 160,000 clones listed, about 81% are singletons. This CDR3 has 11 amino acids. Trimming shortened V by 2 bases and J by 5 bases, and 4 bases separated the two germline ends. From germline, CDR1 is SGHRS and CDR2 YFSETQ. This clone was seen only once. The sequencing sample was made of PBMCs. The chain couples TRBV5-1 to TRBJ1-1; D not certain. This clonotype was sampled from a girl aged 2-10 years in good health and CMV-seropositive. CDR3 in amino acids: CASSFLTEAFF. For the CDR3, the DNA is TGCGCCAGCAGCTTTCTAACTGAAGCTTTCTTT. Supplemented by reference TRBV5-1 and TRBJ1-1, the full variable domain reads KAGVTQTPRYLIKTRGQQVTLSCSPISGHRSVSWYQQTPGQGLQFLFEYFSETQRNKGNFPGRFSGRQFSNSRSEMNVSTLELGDSALYLCASSFLTEAFFGQGTRLTVV.